What follows are 17 T cell receptor beta chains derived from one specimen sequenced in a study of T cells after yellow fever vaccination (dated by TCRdb to about 2019). The library came from 5' RACE. Sequencing relied on an Illumina NovaSeq 6000. TCRdb cleaned the public reads at Q25 with fastp, built clones with MiXCR and kept in-frame beta chains. Every CDR3 protein is listed once, alongside the most common genes and DNA of its rows. The sample table contains a few hundred thousand distinct CDR3 sequences; only one count was recorded for approximately 19% of them. The leading ten clones occupy 15% to 20% of the sample. Explained via the paper, the treatment or condition label denotes: live attenuated yellow fever vaccine strain. The source was PBMCs, collected before the yellow fever booster vaccination. The receptors stem from a man between 18 and 35 years old who received the YFV17D yellow fever vaccine.

This clonotype was seen more than once but under ten times. This sequence joins TRBV7-2 and TRBJ2-4, with unresolved D. This CDR3 contains 14 residues. The V gene lost 5 bases and the J gene lost 1 base, with 9 bases spanning the gap. Germline CDR1 and CDR2: SGHTA and FQGNSA. CDR3 sequence: CASSPTMAKNIQYF. The CDR3 DNA is TGTGCCAGCAGCCCAACCATGGCCAAAAACATTCAGTACTTC.

The chain has TRBV7-3 and TRBJ2-7; TRBD2 is a possible D gene (6 bases). Germline CDR1 reads SGHTA; CDR2 reads FQGTGA. The CDR3 is 16 residues long. Trimming stripped 3 bases from V and 0 bases from J, with 15 bases between. The CDR3 reads CASSFPGLLISYEQYV. For the CDR3, the DNA is TGTGCCAGCAGCTTCCCGGGACTCCTAATCTCCTACGAGCAGTACGTC.

The chain combines TRBV24-1 with TRBJ2-1; D remains unclear. Trimming removed 3 bases from V and 6 bases from J, with 14 bases in between. The germline CDR1 and CDR2 sequences are KGHDR and SFDVKD. This CDR3 has 15 amino acids. CDR3 sequence: CATSDPRTVGNEQFF. CDR3 DNA: TGTGCCACCAGTGATCCCCGGACCGTCGGCAATGAGCAGTTCTTC.

A note on this clonotype: An end of the junction does not agree with germline; a read error may underlie this. This chain links TRBV12-3 or TRBV12-4 with TRBJ1-1; D call uncertain. CDR3 length: 14 amino acids. In nucleotides, the CDR3 is TGTGCCAGCAGGGGAGACTCGATGAACACTGGAGCTTTCTTT. This translates into CASRGDSMNTGAFF.

This clonotype was seen a few times. This chain links TRBV12-3 or TRBV12-4 with TRBJ2-3; TRBD2 matches 12 bases. The CDR3 runs 16 residues. Unmatched junction bases numbered 11, after V lost 11 bases and J lost 2 bases. CDR3 in amino acids: CASISRLAGATDTQYF. CDR3 nucleotides: TGTGCCTCCATTTCCCGACTAGCGGGGGCCACAGATACGCAGTATTTT.

This clonotype was seen only a few times. The rearrangement uses TRBV20-1 and TRBJ1-2, with 8 bases fitting TRBD1. The trim removed 6 bases at V and 8 bases at J, leaving 20 bases unmatched. The CDR3 loop spans 16 amino acids. CDR1 is DFQATT, CDR2 SNEGSKA, per germline (reference sequence). This CDR3 reads CSARGRPTDREGGYTF. The CDR3 DNA sequence: TGCAGTGCCAGGGGCCGCCCCACGGACAGGGAGGGAGGCTACACCTTC.

V usage is TRBV12-3 or TRBV12-4 and J usage is TRBJ2-7; TRBD2 aligns across 13 bases. V trimming: 6 bases; J trimming: 7 bases; junction bases outside the gene matches: 9. The CDR3 runs 15 residues. The CDR3 coding sequence is TGTGCCAGCAGAACCGGGACTAGCGGGGACGTAGAGCAGTACTTC. Residues: CASRTGTSGDVEQYF.

The chain combines TRBV7-2 with TRBJ1-1; possibly TRBD1 for D (5 bases). Germline V gene sequence: CDR1 SGHTA, CDR2 FQGNSA. This CDR3 comprises 15 residues. V gave up 3 bases and J gave up 5 bases, with 16 bases separating them. As DNA, the CDR3 is TGTGCCAGCAGCTTGGGCTCGGCAGGGATGACTGAAGCTTTCTTT. Its protein is CASSLGSAGMTEAFF.

DNA of the CDR3: TGTGCCATCAGTGGAGTGGGAAAAGAGACCCAGTACTTC. Translating it yields CAISGVGKETQYF. The chain links TRBV10-3 to TRBJ2-5, with unresolved D. This CDR3 is built from 13 residues. Deletions cut 4 bases from V and 3 bases from J, with 9 bases between. CDR1 ENHRY and CDR2 SYGVKD come from the germline V gene.

This clonotype was picked up many times. The chain carries TRBV12-3 or TRBV12-4 and TRBJ2-1, with 9 bases that match TRBD2. Unmatched junction bases numbered 9, after V lost 2 bases and J lost 10 bases. The CDR3 runs to 15 residues. The CDR3 DNA reads TGTGCCAGCAGTTTATCGATAGCGGGGGACTTCGAGCAGTTCTTC. This sequence encodes CASSLSIAGDFEQFF.

This clonotype was observed a handful of times. The chain couples TRBV10-3 to TRBJ2-1, with D hard to call. Germline V gene data show CDR1 as ENHRY and CDR2 as SYGVKD. The CDR3 sequence is 13 residues long. Trimming pared 7 bases from V and 8 bases from J, leaving 15 bases between. CDR3 residues: CAINKNPGDEQFF. Written as DNA, the CDR3 is TGTGCCATCAATAAAAACCCTGGCGATGAGCAGTTCTTC.

The chain couples TRBV20-1 to TRBJ2-3; 8 bases agree with TRBD1. Trimming at V came to 5 bases and at J to 5 bases, leaving 12 bases not matched to a gene. Germline loops: CDR1 DFQATT, CDR2 SNEGSKA (reference sequence). The CDR3 has 15 residues. CDR3 DNA sequence: TGCAGTGCTTCTCCCGGGACAGGTCAACGAGATACGCAGTATTTT. It encodes CSASPGTGQRDTQYF.

Only one count was recorded for this clonotype. This chain uses TRBV5-4 with TRBJ1-2, with 7 bases fitting TRBD1. Germline V gene lookup returns CDR1 SGHNT and CDR2 YYREEE (reference sequence). Germline trimming cut 4 bases from V and 4 bases from J; bases unmatched to any gene: 10. The CDR3 loop spans 15 amino acids. DNA for the CDR3: TGTGCCAGCAGCACGGCCACAGGGGATGGCTATGGCTACACCTTC. This codes for CASSTATGDGYGYTF. The entire variable domain, with the rest obtained from reference TRBV5-4 and TRBJ1-2, is as follows: ETGVTQSPTHLIKTRGQQVTLRCSSQSGHNTVSWYQQALGQGPQFIFQYYREEENGRGNFPPRFSGLQFPNYSSELNVNALELDDSALYLCASSTATGDGYGYTFGSGTRLTVV.

This clonotype occurred a few times. The chain uses TRBV7-2 and TRBJ2-5; 8 bases align to TRBD2. This CDR3 is built from 15 residues. CDR1 and CDR2 from the germline V gene are SGHTA and FQGNSA. Trimming removed 7 bases from V and 7 bases from J; junction bases left unmatched: 14. Here the CDR3 reads CASTFSGTAGGTQYF. Written as DNA, the CDR3 is TGTGCCAGCACCTTTTCTGGGACTGCGGGGGGGACCCAGTACTTC.

The chain carries TRBV4-3 and TRBJ2-5; TRBD1 agrees at 10 bases. The germline gives CDR1 LGHNA, CDR2 YSLEER. This CDR3 spans 15 amino acids. The V segment lost 4 bases and the J segment 5 bases; nucleotides outside the gene matches: 7. Written as DNA, the CDR3 is TGCGCCAGCAGCCTGGGACAGGGGAGTGGGGAGACCCAGTACTTC. Translation gives CASSLGQGSGETQYF.

This chain connects TRBV28 to TRBJ1-3, with D unresolved. The CDR3 is 15 amino acids. The germline CDR1 and CDR2 sequences are MDHEN and SYDVKM. V was trimmed by 2 bases and J by 0 bases, leaving 8 bases between them. CDR3 protein: CASSLTHASGNTIYF. In DNA, the CDR3 is TGTGCCAGCAGTTTAACCCACGCCTCTGGAAACACCATATATTTT.

This rearrangement joins TRBV20-1 to TRBJ2-7; TRBD1 matches 10 bases. Per the germline V gene, CDR1 is DFQATT and CDR2 is SNEGSKA (reference sequence). The CDR3 covers 14 residues. With V trimmed by 3 bases and J by 3 bases, 5 bases remained unmatched. CDR3 DNA sequence: TGCAGTGCTAGCCACTGGGACAGGGGCTACGAGCAGTACGTC. It specifies CSASHWDRGYEQYV.